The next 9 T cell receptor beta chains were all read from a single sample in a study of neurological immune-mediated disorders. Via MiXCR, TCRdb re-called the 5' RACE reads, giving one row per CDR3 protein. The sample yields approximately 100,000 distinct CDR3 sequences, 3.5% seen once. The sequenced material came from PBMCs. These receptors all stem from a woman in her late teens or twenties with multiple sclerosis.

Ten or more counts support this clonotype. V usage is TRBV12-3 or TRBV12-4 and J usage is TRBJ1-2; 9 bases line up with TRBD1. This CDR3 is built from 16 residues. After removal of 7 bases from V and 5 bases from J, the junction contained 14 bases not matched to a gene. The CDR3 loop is CASIGVLDRGGYGYTF. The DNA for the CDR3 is TGTGCCAGCATCGGAGTCCTGGACAGGGGTGGTTATGGCTACACCTTC.

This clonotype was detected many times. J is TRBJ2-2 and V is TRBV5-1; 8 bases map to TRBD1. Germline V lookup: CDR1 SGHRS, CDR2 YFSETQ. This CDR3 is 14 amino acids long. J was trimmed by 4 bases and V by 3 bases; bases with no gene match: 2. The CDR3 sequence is CASSSDRVTGELFF. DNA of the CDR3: TGCGCCAGCAGCTCGGACAGGGTCACCGGGGAGCTGTTTTTT.

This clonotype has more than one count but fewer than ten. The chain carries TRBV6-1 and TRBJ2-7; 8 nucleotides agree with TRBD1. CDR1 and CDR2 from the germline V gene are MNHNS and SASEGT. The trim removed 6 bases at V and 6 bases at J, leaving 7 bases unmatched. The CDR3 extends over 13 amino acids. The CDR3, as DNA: TGTGCCAGCAGACAGGGGGGCGGTTCCGAGCAGTACTTC. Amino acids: CASRQGGGSEQYF.

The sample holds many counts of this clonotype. The CDR3 protein is CSAPPDSPAGTQYF. As DNA, the CDR3 is TGCAGCGCTCCTCCAGACTCCCCCGCAGGTACGCAGTATTTT. This chain joins TRBV29-1 and TRBJ2-3, with D uncertain. The CDR3 has 14 amino acids. Germline CDR1 and CDR2: SQVTM and ANQGSEA. The germline V and J ends were trimmed by 7 bases and 8 bases, with 22 bases remaining between them.

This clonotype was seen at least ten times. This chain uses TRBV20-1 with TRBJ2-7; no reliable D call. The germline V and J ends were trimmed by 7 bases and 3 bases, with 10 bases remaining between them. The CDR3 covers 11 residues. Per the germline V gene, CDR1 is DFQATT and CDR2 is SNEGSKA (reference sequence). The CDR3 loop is CSVERGYEQYF. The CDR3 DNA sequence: TGCAGTGTTGAGCGAGGCTACGAGCAGTACTTC.

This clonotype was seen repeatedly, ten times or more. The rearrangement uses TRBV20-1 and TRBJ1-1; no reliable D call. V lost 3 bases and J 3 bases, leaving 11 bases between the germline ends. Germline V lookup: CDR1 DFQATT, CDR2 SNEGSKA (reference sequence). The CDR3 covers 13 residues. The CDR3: CSASRFGDTEAFF. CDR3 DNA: TGCAGTGCTAGTCGATTTGGGGACACTGAAGCTTTCTTT.

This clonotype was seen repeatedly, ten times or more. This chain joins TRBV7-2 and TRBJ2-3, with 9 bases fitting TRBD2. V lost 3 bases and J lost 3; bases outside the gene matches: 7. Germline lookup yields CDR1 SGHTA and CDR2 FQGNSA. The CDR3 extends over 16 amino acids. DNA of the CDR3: TGTGCCAGCAGCTTGGGTCTAGCGGGAACTACAGATACGCAGTATTTT. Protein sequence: CASSLGLAGTTDTQYF. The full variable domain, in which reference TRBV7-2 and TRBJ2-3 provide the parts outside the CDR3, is GAGVSQSPSNKVTEKGKDVELRCDPISGHTALYWYRQSLGQGLEFLIYFQGNSAPDKSGLPSDRFSAERTGGSVSTLTIQRTQQEDSAVYLCASSLGLAGTTDTQYFGPGTRLTVL.

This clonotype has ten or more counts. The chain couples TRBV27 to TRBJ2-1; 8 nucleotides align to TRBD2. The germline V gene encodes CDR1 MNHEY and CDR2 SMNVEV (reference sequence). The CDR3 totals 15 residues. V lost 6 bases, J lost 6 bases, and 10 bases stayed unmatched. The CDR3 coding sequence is TGTGCCAGCAGCCTTACCTTAGCGGGGATCAATGAGCAGTTCTTC. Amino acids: CASSLTLAGINEQFF.

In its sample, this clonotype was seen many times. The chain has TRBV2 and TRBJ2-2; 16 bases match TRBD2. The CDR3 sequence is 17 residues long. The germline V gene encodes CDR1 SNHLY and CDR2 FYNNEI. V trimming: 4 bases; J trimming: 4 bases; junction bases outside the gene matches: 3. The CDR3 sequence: CASSVGLAGGVTGELFF. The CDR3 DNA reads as TGTGCCAGCAGTGTGGGACTAGCGGGAGGGGTCACCGGGGAGCTGTTTTTT.